The 9 T cell receptor beta chains given below trace back to one sample, sequenced in a study of T cells after somatic rescue of genetic block. Measured with immunoSEQ multiplex PCR; TCRdb has only the in-frame clones, and not every one. The sample yields 55,000 or so clones, 90% to 97% seen once. Sequenced sample: peripheral blood mononuclear cells (PBMCs). The receptors were sampled from a child in the first two years of life.

The chain combines TRBV15 with TRBJ2-7; 10 bases align to TRBD2. CDR3 length equals 14 residues. The ends lost 1 base at V and 13 bases at J; junction bases unmatched: 10. CDR1 and CDR2 (germline): LNHNV, YYDKDF (reference sequence). The CDR3 protein is CATSRVRPGTSVYF. In nucleotides, the CDR3 is TGTGCCACCAGCAGAGTTCGGCCCGGGACTAGCGTTTACTTC.

The rearrangement links TRBV7-9 to TRBJ2-7; weak D call: TRBD1 (6 bases). CDR1 and CDR2 from the germline V gene are SEHNR and FQNEAQ (reference sequence). Between the trimmed V and J ends, which lost 5 bases and 2 bases, there was a span of 7 bases. The CDR3 has 12 residues. For the CDR3, the DNA is TGTGCCAGCAGCGGGACAACCTACGAGCAGTACTTC. This codes for CASSGTTYEQYF.

The CDR3 sequence: CAWSAGTSSYEQYF. In DNA form, the CDR3 reads TGTGCCTGGAGCGCCGGGACTAGCTCCTACGAGCAGTACTTC. The chain recombines TRBV30 with TRBJ2-7; TRBD2 agrees at 8 bases. The CDR3 consists of 14 residues. The V and J ends lost 3 bases and 0 bases, in that order; junction bases with no gene match: 4. CDR1 GTSNPN and CDR2 SVGIG come from the germline V gene (reference sequence). Together with reference TRBV30 and TRBJ2-7, the CDR3 gives the full variable domain: SQTIHQWPATLVQPVGSPLSLECTVEGTSNPNLYWYRQAAGRGLQLLFYSVGIGQISSEVPQNLSASRPQDRQFILSSKKLLLSDSGFYLCAWSAGTSSYEQYFGPGTRLTVT.

This sequence joins TRBV19 and TRBJ1-5, with TRBD1 matching over 8 bases. The germline CDR1 and CDR2 sequences are LNHDA and SQIVND (reference sequence). The CDR3 has 13 amino acids. V was pared by 3 bases and J by 5 bases, with 0 bases of the junction left unmatched. The CDR3 loop is CASSMDRDQPQHF. CDR3 coding DNA: TGTGCCAGTAGTATGGACAGGGATCAGCCCCAGCATTTT.

The chain uses TRBV30 and TRBJ1-3; TRBD1 is a possible D gene (5 bases). V was shortened by 0 bases and J by 0 bases, with 6 bases between the two germline ends. In germline, CDR1 is GTSNPN, CDR2 SVGIG (reference sequence). The CDR3 contains 14 residues. Here the CDR3 reads CAWSVDSSGNTIYF. DNA of the CDR3: TGTGCCTGGAGTGTCGACAGCTCTGGAAACACCATATATTTT.

The chain combines TRBV18 with TRBJ1-2, with TRBD1 matching over 10 bases. The CDR3 length is 16 residues. J gave up 8 bases and V 4 bases, and 13 bases lay outside the gene matches. Germline lookup yields CDR1 KGHSH and CDR2 LQKENI. The CDR3 region has the DNA TGTGCCAGCTCACTGATAGACTCCGGGACAGGGGTCGGCTACACCTTC. This encodes CASSLIDSGTGVGYTF.

This clone is a singleton in its sample. The chain has TRBV27 and TRBJ2-2; 9 bases are a match to TRBD1. V was clipped by 6 bases and J by 2 bases; unmatched bases: 4. This CDR3 spans 15 amino acids. Germline CDR1 MNHEY, CDR2 SMNVEV (reference sequence). The DNA for the CDR3 is TGTGCCAGCAGAAGGACAGGGGCCAACACCGGGGAGCTGTTTTTT. Amino acids: CASRRTGANTGELFF.

The V and J genes are TRBV6-6 and TRBJ1-2; D unresolved. The CDR3 loop spans 11 amino acids. V was shortened by 7 bases and J by 8 bases, with 11 bases between the two germline ends. Germline CDR1 reads MNHNY; CDR2 reads SVGAGI (reference sequence). The CDR3 DNA reads as TGTGCCAGCAAGGTCTCGGGGGGCTACACCTTC. Protein sequence: CASKVSGGYTF.

A single count supports this clone. J is TRBJ1-6 and V is TRBV2; 7 nucleotides match TRBD1. Trimming took 6 bases from V and 7 from J; bases not matched to a gene: 9. CDR1 and CDR2 from the germline V gene are SNHLY and FYNNEI. The CDR3 sequence is 15 residues long. CDR3: CASSPVRQGNSPLHF. The CDR3 nucleotides are TGTGCCAGCAGCCCCGTCAGACAGGGCAATTCACCCCTCCACTTT.